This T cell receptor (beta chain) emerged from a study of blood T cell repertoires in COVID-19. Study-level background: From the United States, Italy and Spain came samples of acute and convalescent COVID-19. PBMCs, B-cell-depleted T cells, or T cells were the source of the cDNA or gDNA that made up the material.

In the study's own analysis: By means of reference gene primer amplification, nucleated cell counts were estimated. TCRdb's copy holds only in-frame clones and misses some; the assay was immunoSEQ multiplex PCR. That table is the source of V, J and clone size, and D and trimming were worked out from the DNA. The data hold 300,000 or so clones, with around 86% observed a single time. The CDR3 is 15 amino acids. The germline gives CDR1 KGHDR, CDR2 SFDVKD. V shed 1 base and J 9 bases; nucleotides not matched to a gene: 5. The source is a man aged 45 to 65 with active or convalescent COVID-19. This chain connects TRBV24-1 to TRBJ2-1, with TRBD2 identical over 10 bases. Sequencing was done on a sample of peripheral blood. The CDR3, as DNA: TGTGCCACCAGTGATTTAGCGGGGGGGCTCGGTGAGCAGTTCTTC. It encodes CATSDLAGGLGEQFF.